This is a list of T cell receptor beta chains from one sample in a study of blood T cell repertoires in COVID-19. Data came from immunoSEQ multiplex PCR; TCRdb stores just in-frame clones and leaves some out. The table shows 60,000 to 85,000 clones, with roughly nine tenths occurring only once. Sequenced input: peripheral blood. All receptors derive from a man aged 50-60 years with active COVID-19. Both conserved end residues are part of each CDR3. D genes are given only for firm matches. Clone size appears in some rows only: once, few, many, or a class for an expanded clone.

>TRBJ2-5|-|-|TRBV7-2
TGTGCCAGCAGCTCCAGGGGACACGAGACCCAGTACTTC
CASSSRGHETQYF
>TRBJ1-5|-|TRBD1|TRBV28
TGTGCCAGCAGTTTCCCTCGGACAGGGGGAAGCAATCAGCCCCAGCATTTT
CASSFPRTGGSNQPQHF
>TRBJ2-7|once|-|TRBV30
TGTGCCTGGAGTGTAGTTACAGGGAGATCCTACGAGCAGTACTTC
CAWSVVTGRSYEQYF
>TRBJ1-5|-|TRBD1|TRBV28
TGTGCCAGCAGTCCTCTCGCAGGGGGCGCAGGACAGCCCCAGCATTTT
CASSPLAGGAGQPQHF
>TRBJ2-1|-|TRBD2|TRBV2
TGTGCCAGCGGACTAGCGGGATTAAATGAGCAGTTCTTC
CASGLAGLNEQFF
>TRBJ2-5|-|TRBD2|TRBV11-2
TGTGCCAGCAGCTCCCGGGGCGGGGGACGAGAGACCCAGTACTTC
CASSSRGGGRETQYF
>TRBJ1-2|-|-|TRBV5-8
TGTGCCAGCAGCTTGGGGTTGTTGGTCGCTACCTATGGCTACACCTTC
CASSLGLLVATYGYTF
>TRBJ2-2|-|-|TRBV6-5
TGTGCCAGCAGTTACTCCAGGGTGGCAGGGGAGCTGTTTTTT
CASSYSRVAGELFF
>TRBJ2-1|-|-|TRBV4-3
TGCGCCAGCAGCCACTCTGAACCCGGAGCCTACAATGAGCAGTTCTTC
CASSHSEPGAYNEQFF
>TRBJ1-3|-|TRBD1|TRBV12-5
TGTGCTAGTGGTTTGGGACAGGGCGGTGGAAACACCATATATTTT
CASGLGQGGGNTIYF
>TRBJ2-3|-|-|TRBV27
TGTGCCAGCAGTAACAGGGTTACGCAGTATTTT
CASSNRVTQYF
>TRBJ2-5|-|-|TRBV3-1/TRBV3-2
TGTGCCAGCAGCCAAGATGCGGATCGTGGGTGGAAAAAACAGGACAAAAAAGAGACCCAGTACTTC
CASSQDADRGWKKQDKKETQYF
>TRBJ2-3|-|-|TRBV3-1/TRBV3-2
TGTGCCAGCAGCCCCGGCCCATATCGGGAAACAGATACGCAGTATTTT
CASSPGPYRETDTQYF
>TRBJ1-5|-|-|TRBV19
TGTGCCAGTAGTATCATAGCGAGCAATCAGCCCCAGCATTTT
CASSIIASNQPQHF
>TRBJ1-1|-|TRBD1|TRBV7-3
TGTGCCAGCAGCTATACAGGGGTGAACACTGAAGCTTTCTTT
CASSYTGVNTEAFF
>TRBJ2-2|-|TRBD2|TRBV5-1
TGCGCCAGCAGCTTGGGGTCTAGCGGATCGAACACCGGGGAGCTGTTTTTT
CASSLGSSGSNTGELFF
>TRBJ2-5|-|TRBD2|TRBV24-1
TGTGCCACCAGTGATGTGTCGACTAGCGGGGTTAGAGAGACCCAGTACTTC
CATSDVSTSGVRETQYF
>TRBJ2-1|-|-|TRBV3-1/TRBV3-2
TGTGCCAGCAGCCTCCGGGGTGGCCACAATGAGCAGTTCTTC
CASSLRGGHNEQFF
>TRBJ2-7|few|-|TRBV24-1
TGTGCCACCAGTGACCCCAGTACAGGAACCGAGCAGTACTTC
CATSDPSTGTEQYF
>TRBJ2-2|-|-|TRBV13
TGTGCCAGCAAATCTAGCCCGAACACCGGGGAGCTGTTTTTT
CASKSSPNTGELFF
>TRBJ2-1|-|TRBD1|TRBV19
TGTGCCAGTAGTATGGTCACAGGGGGCACTGAGCAGTTCTTC
CASSMVTGGTEQFF
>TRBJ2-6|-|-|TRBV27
TGTGCCAGCAGGTCTAGTACCGGGGCCAACGTCCTGACTTTC
CASRSSTGANVLTF
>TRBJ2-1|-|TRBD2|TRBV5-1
TGCGCCAGCAGCGCCCGACTAGCGGGGTACAATGAGCAGTTCTTC
CASSARLAGYNEQFF
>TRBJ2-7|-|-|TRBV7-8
TGTGCCAGCAGCCCCCCGGTCTCCTACGAGCAGTACTTC
CASSPPVSYEQYF
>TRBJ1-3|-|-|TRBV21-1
TGTGCCAGCAGTCGGACAGGATACGCTTTGGGTGGAAACACCATATATTTT
CASSRTGYALGGNTIYF
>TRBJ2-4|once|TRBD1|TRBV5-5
TGTGCCAGCAGCGCTTACAGGGGCAACATTCAGTACTTC
CASSAYRGNIQYF
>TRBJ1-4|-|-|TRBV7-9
TGTGCCAGCAGCCGAAACAGGGCTTATAATGAAAAACTGTTTTTT
CASSRNRAYNEKLFF
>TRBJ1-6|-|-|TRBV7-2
TGTGCCAGCAGCTCGCGACAGAATAATTCACCCCTCCACTTT
CASSSRQNNSPLHF
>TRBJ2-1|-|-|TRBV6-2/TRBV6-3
TGTGCCAGCAGTGCCAGGGGGGATGAGCAGTTCTTC
CASSARGDEQFF
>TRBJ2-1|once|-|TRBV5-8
TGTGCCAGCAGCCTGGGGGCGGGAGTATACAATGAGCAGTTCTTC
CASSLGAGVYNEQFF
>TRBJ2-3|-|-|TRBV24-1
TGTGCCACCAGGACAGCTAGCACAGATACGCAGTATTTT
CATRTASTDTQYF
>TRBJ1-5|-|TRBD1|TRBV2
TGTGCCAGCAGGGACAGGGCTTATAGCAATCAGCCCCAGCATTTT
CASRDRAYSNQPQHF
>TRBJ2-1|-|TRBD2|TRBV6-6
TGTGCCAGCAGTCCCGGACTAGTTCGCAATGAGCAGTTCTTC
CASSPGLVRNEQFF
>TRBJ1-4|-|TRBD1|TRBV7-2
TGTGCCAGCAGCAGACACGGGACAGGTGGACTAGAAAAACTGTTTTTT
CASSRHGTGGLEKLFF
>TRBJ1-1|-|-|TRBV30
TGTGCCTGGAGTGTTTCTTCTCAGGGAGCTTTCTTT
CAWSVSSQGAFF
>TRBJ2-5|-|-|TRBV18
TGTGCCAGCTCACCACCGTCGGGAGAGCGGGAGACCCAGTACTTC
CASSPPSGERETQYF